The 6 T cell receptor beta chains below were found in one sample sequenced in a study of cytomegalovirus exposure and HLA in healthy donors. Some clones are missing from TCRdb's copy, which holds only in-frame ones; the method was immunoSEQ multiplex PCR. The sample includes some 220,000 clones, approximately 90% of them seen just once. The sequenced material came from PBMCs. The origin of the receptors is a woman under 30 in good health and CMV-seronegative.

This clone showed up just once. V gene TRBV23-1 combines with J gene TRBJ1-1; possibly TRBD1 for D (5 bases). TRBV23-1 is annotated as an ORF whose role is uncertain. Trimming left V 7 bases short and J 3 bases short, with 12 bases between. The CDR3 covers 13 residues. The CDR3 sequence: CASMAGPDTEAFF. The CDR3 coding sequence is TGCGCCAGCATGGCAGGGCCCGACACTGAAGCTTTCTTT.

This chain connects TRBV19 to TRBJ1-2, with D uncertain. The germline V gene has CDR1 LNHDA and CDR2 SQIVND (reference sequence). V gave up 7 bases and J gave up 2 bases, with 11 bases separating them. The CDR3 is 13 residues long. Here the CDR3 DNA reads TGTGCCAGTACCAAGGGAGCAAACTATGGCTACACCTTC. It is translated as CASTKGANYGYTF.

For this clone: One junction end does not reproduce the germline sequence, and a read error may be involved. The chain is built from TRBV7-7 and TRBJ2-1; 8 bases are a match to TRBD2. CDR1 and CDR2 (germline): SSHAT, FNYEAQ (reference sequence). The CDR3 sequence is 15 residues long. The CDR3 nucleotides are TGTGCTAGCAGCTTAGCGGTAGCGGGGTACAATGAGCAGTTCTTC. Protein product: CASSLAVAGYNEQFF.

The genes are TRBV6-5 and TRBJ2-2; 11 bases agree with TRBD2. This CDR3 is built from 14 residues. Losses at the gene ends were 10 bases for V and 7 bases for J; bases not matched to a gene: 8. CDR1 and CDR2 from the germline V gene are MNHEY and SVGAGI. The CDR3 sequence is CATLLAGEVGELFF. As DNA, the CDR3 is TGTGCCACCTTACTAGCGGGAGAGGTCGGGGAGCTGTTTTTT.

This chain uses TRBV5-1 with TRBJ1-2, with D possibly TRBD1 on 5 matching bases. Germline V gene data show CDR1 as SGHRS and CDR2 as YFSETQ. The CDR3 runs 15 residues. The V end was cut by 1 base, the J end by 4 bases, with 14 bases between. The CDR3 sequence: CASSLLLGEGYGYTF. The DNA of the CDR3 is TGCGCCAGCAGCTTGTTATTAGGGGAGGGCTATGGCTACACCTTC. Variable domain in full (rest from reference TRBV5-1 and TRBJ1-2): KAGVTQTPRYLIKTRGQQVTLSCSPISGHRSVSWYQQTPGQGLQFLFEYFSETQRNKGNFPGRFSGRQFSNSRSEMNVSTLELGDSALYLCASSLLLGEGYGYTFGSGTRLTVV.

The chain combines TRBV5-4 with TRBJ1-2; D remains unclear. This CDR3 has 12 amino acids. CDR1 and CDR2 (germline): SGHNT, YYREEE (reference sequence). Trimming cost V 3 bases and J 6 bases, with 9 bases left between them. CDR3 region: CASSSRLDGYTF. CDR3 coding DNA: TGTGCCAGCAGCTCTCGACTCGATGGCTACACCTTC.